This T cell receptor beta chain was found in a study of identical twins. TCRdb re-derived calls from the 5' RACE reads in MiXCR, one entry per CDR3 protein. Among 400,000 to 550,000 distinct CDR3 sequences listed, under 25% were seen once. The V gene end was trimmed by 7 bases and the J gene end by 0 bases; junction bases not matched to a gene: 1. The CDR3 is 14 amino acids. These data are also associated with another study on T cells expressing NK-cell markers. Turning to that study: HCMV seropositivity marked seven of the eight sequenced donors; one was seronegative.

This chain uses TRBV12-3 or TRBV12-4 with TRBJ2-1, with TRBD2 matching 9 bases. This sequence originates from a woman between 18 and 30 years old in good health. Sequencing was performed on CD4+ T cells sorted from blood. CDR3 in amino acids: CASTSGVSYNEQFF. The CDR3 DNA follows: TGTGCCAGCACTAGCGGGGTCTCCTACAATGAGCAGTTCTTC.